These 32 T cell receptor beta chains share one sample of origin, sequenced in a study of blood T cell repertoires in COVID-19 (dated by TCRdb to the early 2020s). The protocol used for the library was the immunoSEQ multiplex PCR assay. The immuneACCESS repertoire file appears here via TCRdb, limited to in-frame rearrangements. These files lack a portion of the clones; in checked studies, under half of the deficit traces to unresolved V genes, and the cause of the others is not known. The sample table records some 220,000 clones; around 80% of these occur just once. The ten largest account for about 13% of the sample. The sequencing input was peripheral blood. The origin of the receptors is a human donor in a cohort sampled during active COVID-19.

CDR3 loop: CASSRGQTLNTEAFF. The CDR3 DNA is TGTGCCAGCAGCCGCGGACAGACCCTGAACACTGAAGCTTTCTTT. This sequence joins TRBV16 and TRBJ1-1; the D gene is possibly TRBD1 (6 bases). In germline, CDR1 is KGHSY, CDR2 FQNENV. V was pared by 4 bases and J by 0 bases, with 12 bases between. The CDR3 runs 15 residues.

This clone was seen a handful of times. The CDR3 protein is CASSRVGGFNSPLHF. DNA of the CDR3: TGTGCCAGCAGTCGGGTGGGGGGGTTCAATTCACCCCTCCACTTT. This chain uses TRBV28 with TRBJ1-6, with D perhaps matching TRBD1 (5 bases). Germline V gene data show CDR1 as MDHEN and CDR2 as SYDVKM. V was trimmed by 5 bases and J by 7 bases, leaving 15 bases between them. The CDR3 has 15 residues.

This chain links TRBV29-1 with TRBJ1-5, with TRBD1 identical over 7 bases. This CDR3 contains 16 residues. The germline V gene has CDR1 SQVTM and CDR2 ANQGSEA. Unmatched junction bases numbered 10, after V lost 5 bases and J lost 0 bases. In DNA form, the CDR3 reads TGCAGCGTTCTAACAGGGGTCGGGGGTAGCAATCAGCCCCAGCATTTT. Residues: CSVLTGVGGSNQPQHF. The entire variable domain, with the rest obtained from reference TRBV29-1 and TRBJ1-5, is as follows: SAVISQKPSRDICQRGTSLTIQCQVDSQVTMMFWYRQQPGQSLTLIATANQGSEATYESGFVIDKFPISRPNLTFSTLTVSNMSPEDSSIYLCSVLTGVGGSNQPQHFGDGTRLSIL.

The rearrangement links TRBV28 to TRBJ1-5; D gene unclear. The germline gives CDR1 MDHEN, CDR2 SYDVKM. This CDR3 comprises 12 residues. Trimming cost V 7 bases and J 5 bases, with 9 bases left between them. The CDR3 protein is CASTSTDQPQHF. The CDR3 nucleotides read TGTGCCAGCACCTCCACTGATCAGCCCCAGCATTTT.

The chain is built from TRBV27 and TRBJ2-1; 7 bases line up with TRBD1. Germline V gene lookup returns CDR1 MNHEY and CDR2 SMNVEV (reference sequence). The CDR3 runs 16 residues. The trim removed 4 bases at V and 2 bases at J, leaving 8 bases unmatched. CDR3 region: CASSSGTAMTYNEQFF. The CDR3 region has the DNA TGTGCCAGCAGTTCGGGGACAGCTATGACCTACAATGAGCAGTTCTTC.

The CDR3 is CASSFNNSPLHF. The CDR3 DNA is TGTGCCAGCAGTTTTAATAATTCACCCCTCCACTTT. The chain has TRBV12-3 or TRBV12-4 and TRBJ1-6, with D unresolved. V dropped 3 bases and J dropped 5 bases, with 2 bases sitting between them. This CDR3 has 12 amino acids.

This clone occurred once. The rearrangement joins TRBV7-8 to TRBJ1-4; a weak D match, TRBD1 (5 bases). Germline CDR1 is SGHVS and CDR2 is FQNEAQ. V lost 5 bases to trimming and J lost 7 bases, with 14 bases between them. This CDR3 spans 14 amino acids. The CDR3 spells CASSPTVNSEKLFF. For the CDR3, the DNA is TGTGCCAGCAGCCCGACAGTCAATTCTGAAAAACTGTTTTTT.

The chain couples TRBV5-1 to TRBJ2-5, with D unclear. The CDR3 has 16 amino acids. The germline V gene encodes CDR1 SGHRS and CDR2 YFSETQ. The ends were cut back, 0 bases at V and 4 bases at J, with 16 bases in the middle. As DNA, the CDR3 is TGCGCCAGCAGCTTGGTAACAGACCATGCAGGAGAGACCCAGTACTTC. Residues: CASSLVTDHAGETQYF.

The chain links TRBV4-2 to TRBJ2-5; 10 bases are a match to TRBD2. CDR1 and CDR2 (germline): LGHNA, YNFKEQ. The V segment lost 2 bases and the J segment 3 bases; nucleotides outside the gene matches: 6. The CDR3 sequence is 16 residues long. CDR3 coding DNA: TGTGCCAGCAGCCAATCGGGGACTAGCGTCGAAGAGACCCAGTACTTC. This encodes CASSQSGTSVEETQYF.

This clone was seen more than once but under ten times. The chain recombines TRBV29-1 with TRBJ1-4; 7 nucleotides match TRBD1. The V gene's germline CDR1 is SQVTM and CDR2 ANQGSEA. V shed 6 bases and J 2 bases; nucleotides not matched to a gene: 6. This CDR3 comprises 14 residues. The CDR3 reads CSVFRQGTNEKLFF. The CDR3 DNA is TGCAGCGTCTTTAGACAGGGTACTAATGAAAAACTGTTTTTT.

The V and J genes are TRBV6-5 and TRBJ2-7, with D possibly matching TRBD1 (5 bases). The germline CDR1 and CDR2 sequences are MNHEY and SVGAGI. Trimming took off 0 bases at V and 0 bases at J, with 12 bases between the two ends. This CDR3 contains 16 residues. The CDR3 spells CASSYSVGDSSYEQYF. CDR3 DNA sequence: TGTGCCAGCAGTTACTCGGTTGGAGACAGCTCCTACGAGCAGTACTTC.

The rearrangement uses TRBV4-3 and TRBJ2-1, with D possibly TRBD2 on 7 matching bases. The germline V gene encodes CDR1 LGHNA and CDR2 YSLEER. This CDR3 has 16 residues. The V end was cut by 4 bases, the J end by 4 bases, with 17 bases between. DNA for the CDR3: TGCGCCAGCAGCCCCGGAAGGGGGGGGAGGTACAATGAGCAGTTCTTC. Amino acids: CASSPGRGGRYNEQFF.

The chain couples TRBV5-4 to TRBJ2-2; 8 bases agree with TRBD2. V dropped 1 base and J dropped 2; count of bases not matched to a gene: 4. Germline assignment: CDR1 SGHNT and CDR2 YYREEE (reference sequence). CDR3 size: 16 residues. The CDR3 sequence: CASSLPAGGNTGELFF. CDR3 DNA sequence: TGTGCCAGCAGCTTGCCGGCGGGAGGTAACACCGGGGAGCTGTTTTTT.

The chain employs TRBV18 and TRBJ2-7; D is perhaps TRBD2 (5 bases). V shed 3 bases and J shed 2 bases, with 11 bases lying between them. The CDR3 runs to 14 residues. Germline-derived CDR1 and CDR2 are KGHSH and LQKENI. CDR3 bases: TGTGCCAGCTCACCGGGAGAGAATCCCTACGAGCAGTACTTC. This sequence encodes CASSPGENPYEQYF.

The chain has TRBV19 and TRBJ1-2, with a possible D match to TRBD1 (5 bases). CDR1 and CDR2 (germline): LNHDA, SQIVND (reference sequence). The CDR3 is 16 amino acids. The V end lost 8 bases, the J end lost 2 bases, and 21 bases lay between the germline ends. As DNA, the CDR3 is TGTGCCAGTCGTCCCCCCGCGGAACAGGAGAACTATGGCTACACCTTC. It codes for CASRPPAEQENYGYTF. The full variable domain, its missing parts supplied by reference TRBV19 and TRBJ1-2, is DGGITQSPKYLFRKEGQNVTLSCEQNLNHDAMYWYRQDPGQGLRLIYYSQIVNDFQKGDIAEGYSVSREKKESFPLTVTSAQKNPTAFYLCASRPPAEQENYGYTFGSGTRLTVV.

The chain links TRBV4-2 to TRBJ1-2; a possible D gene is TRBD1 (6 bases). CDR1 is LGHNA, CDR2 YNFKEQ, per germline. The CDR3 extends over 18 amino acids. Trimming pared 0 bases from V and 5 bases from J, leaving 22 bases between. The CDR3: CASSQDSSPGESRYGYTF. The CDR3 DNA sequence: TGTGCCAGCAGCCAAGATTCGTCGCCAGGGGAGAGTCGGTATGGCTACACCTTC.

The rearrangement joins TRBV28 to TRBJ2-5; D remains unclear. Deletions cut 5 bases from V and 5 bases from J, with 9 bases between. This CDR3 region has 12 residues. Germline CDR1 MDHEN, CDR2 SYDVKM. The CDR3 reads CASSPLRETQYF. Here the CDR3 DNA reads TGTGCCAGCAGTCCCCTACGCGAGACCCAGTACTTC.

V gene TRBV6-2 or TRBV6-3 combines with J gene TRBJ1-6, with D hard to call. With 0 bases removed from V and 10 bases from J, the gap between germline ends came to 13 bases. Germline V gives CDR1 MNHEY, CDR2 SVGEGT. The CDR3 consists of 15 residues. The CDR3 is CASSYSNRVWSPLHF. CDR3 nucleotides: TGTGCCAGCAGTTACTCGAATCGGGTTTGGTCACCCCTCCACTTT.

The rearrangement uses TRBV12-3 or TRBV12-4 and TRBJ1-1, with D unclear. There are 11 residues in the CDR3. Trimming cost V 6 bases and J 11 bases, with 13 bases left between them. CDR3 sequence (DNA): TGTGCCAGCAGCTCTCGGGGTGGTGCTTTCTTT. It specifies CASSSRGGAFF.

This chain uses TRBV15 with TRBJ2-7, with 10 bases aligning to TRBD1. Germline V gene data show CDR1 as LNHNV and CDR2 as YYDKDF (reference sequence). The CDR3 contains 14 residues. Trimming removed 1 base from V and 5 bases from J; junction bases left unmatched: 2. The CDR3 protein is CATSRGDRGHEQYF. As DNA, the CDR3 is TGTGCCACCAGCAGAGGGGACAGGGGACACGAGCAGTACTTC.

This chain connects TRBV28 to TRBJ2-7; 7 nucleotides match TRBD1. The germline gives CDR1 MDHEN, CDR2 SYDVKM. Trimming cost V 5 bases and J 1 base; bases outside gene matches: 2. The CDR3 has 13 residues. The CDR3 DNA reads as TGTGCCAGCAGTGGGGACAGTTCCTACGAGCAGTACTTC. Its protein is CASSGDSSYEQYF.

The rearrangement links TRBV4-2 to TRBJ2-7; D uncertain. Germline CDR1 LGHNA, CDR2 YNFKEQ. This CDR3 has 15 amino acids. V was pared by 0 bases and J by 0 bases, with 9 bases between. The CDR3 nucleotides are TGTGCCAGCAGCCAAGAGTGGCAATACTCCTACGAGCAGTACTTC. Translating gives CASSQEWQYSYEQYF.

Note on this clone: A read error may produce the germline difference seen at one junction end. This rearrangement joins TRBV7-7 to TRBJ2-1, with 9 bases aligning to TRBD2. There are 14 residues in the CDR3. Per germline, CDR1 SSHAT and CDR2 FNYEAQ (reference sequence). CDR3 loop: CASRRLAENNEQFF. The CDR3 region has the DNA TGTGCTAGCAGACGACTAGCGGAGAACAATGAGCAGTTCTTC.

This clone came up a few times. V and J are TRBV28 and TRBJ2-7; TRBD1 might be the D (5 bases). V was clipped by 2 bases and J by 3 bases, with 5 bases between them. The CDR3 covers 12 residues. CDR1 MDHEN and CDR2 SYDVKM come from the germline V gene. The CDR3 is CASSLQGYEQYF. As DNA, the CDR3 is TGTGCCAGCAGTTTACAGGGCTACGAGCAGTACTTC.

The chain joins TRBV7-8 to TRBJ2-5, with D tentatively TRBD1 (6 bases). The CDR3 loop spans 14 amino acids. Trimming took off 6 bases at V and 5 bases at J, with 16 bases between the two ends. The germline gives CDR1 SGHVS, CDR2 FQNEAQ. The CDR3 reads CASRPGTIGETQYF. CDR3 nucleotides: TGTGCCAGCAGACCCGGGACAATAGGGGAGACCCAGTACTTC.

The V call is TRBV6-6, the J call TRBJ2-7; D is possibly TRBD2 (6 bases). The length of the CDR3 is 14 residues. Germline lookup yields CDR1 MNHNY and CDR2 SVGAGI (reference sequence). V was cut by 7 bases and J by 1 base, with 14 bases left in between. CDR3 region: CASTTSGTSYEQYF. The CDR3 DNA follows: TGTGCCAGCACCACATCGGGGACTTCCTACGAGCAGTACTTC.

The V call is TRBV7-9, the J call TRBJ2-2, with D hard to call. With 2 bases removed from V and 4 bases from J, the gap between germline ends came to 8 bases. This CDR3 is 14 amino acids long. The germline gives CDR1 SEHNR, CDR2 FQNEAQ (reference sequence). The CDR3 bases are TGTGCCAGCAGCTTATGGCACAGCACCGGGGAGCTGTTTTTT. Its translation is CASSLWHSTGELFF.

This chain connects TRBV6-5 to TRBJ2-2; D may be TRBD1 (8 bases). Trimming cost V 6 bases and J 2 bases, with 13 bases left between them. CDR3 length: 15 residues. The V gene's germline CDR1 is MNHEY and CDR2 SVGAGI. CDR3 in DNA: TGTGCCAGCAGACAGGGGGGGCCTAACACCGGGGAGCTGTTTTTT. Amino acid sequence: CASRQGGPNTGELFF.

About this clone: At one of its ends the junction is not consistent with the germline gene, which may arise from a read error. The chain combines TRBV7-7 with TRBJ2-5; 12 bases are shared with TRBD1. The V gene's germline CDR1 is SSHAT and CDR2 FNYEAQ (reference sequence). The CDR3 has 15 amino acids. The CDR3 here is CASSQGTGGGETQYF. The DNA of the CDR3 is TGTGCTAGCAGCCAAGGGACAGGGGGCGGAGAGACCCAGTACTTC.

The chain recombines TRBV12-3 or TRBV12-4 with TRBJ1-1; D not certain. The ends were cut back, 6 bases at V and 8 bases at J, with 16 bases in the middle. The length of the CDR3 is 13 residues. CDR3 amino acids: CASRGSPRSEAFF. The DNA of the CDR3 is TGTGCCAGCAGGGGGAGTCCGCGATCGGAAGCTTTCTTT.

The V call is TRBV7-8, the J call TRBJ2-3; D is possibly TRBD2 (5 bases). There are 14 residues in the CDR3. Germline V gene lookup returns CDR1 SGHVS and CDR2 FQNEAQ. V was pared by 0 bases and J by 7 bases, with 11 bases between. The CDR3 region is CASSLALWRNTQYF. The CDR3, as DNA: TGTGCCAGCAGCTTAGCGCTTTGGAGGAATACGCAGTATTTT.

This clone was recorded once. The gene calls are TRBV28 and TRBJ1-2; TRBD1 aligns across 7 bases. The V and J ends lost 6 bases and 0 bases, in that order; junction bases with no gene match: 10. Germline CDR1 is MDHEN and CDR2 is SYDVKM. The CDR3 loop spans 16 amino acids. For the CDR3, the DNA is TGTGCCAGCAGGTCCGGGACAGTCTCAGCTAACTATGGCTACACCTTC. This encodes CASRSGTVSANYGYTF.